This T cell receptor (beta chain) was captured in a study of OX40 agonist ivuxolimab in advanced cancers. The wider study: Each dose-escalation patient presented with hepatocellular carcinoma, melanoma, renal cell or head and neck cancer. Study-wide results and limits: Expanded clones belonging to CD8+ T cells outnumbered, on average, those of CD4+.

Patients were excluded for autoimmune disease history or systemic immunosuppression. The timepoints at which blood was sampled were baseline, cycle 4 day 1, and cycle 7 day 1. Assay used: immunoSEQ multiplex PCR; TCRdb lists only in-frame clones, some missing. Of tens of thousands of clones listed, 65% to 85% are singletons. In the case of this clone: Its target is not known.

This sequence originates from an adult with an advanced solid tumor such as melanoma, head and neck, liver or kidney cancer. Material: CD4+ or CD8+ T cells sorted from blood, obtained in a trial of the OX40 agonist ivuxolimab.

CDR3: CASSVGRAGANVLTF. The DNA for the CDR3 is TGTGCCAGCAGCGTAGGCAGGGCTGGGGCCAACGTCCTGACTTTC. The V call is TRBV9, the J call TRBJ2-6, with D possibly TRBD1 on 5 matching bases. The V gene lost 0 bases and the J gene lost 2 bases, with 6 bases spanning the gap. Germline CDR1 reads SGDLS; CDR2 reads YYNGEE. The CDR3 consists of 15 residues.